This T cell receptor beta chain was recovered during a study of PD-L1 blockade in urothelial cancer (dated by TCRdb to 2015 to 2018). With regard to the full study: Therapy was started in the mid-2010s for all patients, and atezolizumab 1,200 mg was administered intravenously every 3 weeks. About 85% of the roughly 30 patients were males with bladder-origin urothelial cancer, and 18 of 29 reported a prior smoking history. Patients had an ECOG performance status of 0 or 1 and had received between 0 and 3 prior chemotherapy regimens. Blood samples were analyzed at two time points: 3 weeks after treatment start (second dose) and 6 weeks after treatment start. A median of approximately 140,000 T cells and some 90,000 unique TCRs was obtained from blood samples, and a median clonality of 0.080 was observed. Somatic, immune and clinical correlates of response to PD-L1 blockade with atezolizumab in urothelial cancer were the focus of an exploratory multi-omic analysis. Pretreatment tumor samples, along with matched peripheral blood collected serially before and after atezolizumab treatment, underwent TCR sequencing. Durable clinical benefit meant progression-free survival longer than 6 months, and TCR features were also tested against progression-free and overall survival. In the same patients, whole exome sequencing and RNA sequencing of pretreatment tumors were performed in addition to TCR sequencing. Durable clinical benefit was achieved by nine patients but not by the remaining 20. Some 30 patients had pretreatment blood TCR-seq, about 25 had at least one posttreatment blood collection, and about 25 had tumor TCR-seq.

As for this clone: The specificity of this receptor is unknown. No clone much larger than this one lies a single base away; base qualities are absent.

Synthetic TCR analog templates were spiked into each PCR so that absolute template abundance could be estimated from read counts. The immunoSEQ assay was used to amplify TCRbeta CDR3 regions from genomic DNA with bias-controlled V and J gene primers. Sequencing of rearranged TCRbeta segments was done at approximately 20X coverage. The original methods were these. Clustering was used to correct sequencing errors, and CDR3s were annotated against IMGT so that V, D and J genes could be assigned. Only productive TCRbeta rearrangements were used in downstream analyses, excluding out-of-frame or stop-codon sequences. Clonality was computed as one minus Shannon entropy normalized by the log of the number of unique productive sequences. Fisher's exact test with Benjamini-Hochberg correction, using a cutoff of adjusted p below 0.01, was how clones that differed between time points or between blood and tumor were identified. Not all clones reach the TCRdb copy of this immuneACCESS table, which keeps in-frame sequences only. Checked studies attribute under half of the gap to unresolved V genes and leave the rest unexplained. V and J calls and clone size follow that table, whereas D and trimming were derived from the DNA. The sample profile shows around 92,000 clones; about 89% of them were found once. The ten largest clones capture 0.97% of the sample.

Explained via the paper, the time point label denotes: pretreatment peripheral blood. The cohort included some 30 patients with locally advanced or metastatic urothelial carcinoma who were treated at Memorial Sloan Kettering on a trial protocol. Peripheral blood mononuclear cells were collected pretreatment and during treatment, at between 1 and 8 total time points per patient. The Qiagen DNeasy Blood extraction kit was used to purify genomic DNA from total PBMCs and from tumor samples. PBMCs were collected pretreatment and during treatment, and were isolated and stored as previously described. Overall study outcomes, separate from this receptor: Small sample size (n ≈ 27) and many exploratory analyses mean the results are intended to be hypothesis-generating. Patients with durable benefit showed greater expansion of tumor-associated TCR clones in peripheral blood 3 weeks after starting treatment (n of about 21, p = 0.022). A pretreatment peripheral blood TCR clonality below the median was linked to improved progression-free and overall survival.

For this chain, trimming is 4 bases at the V end and 0 bases at the J end, and the number of junction bases without a gene match is 14. The CDR3 goes from the cysteine to the phenylalanine over 19 residues. Left in the record is the CDR3 DNA by itself, 57 bases read in frame from the first base. CDR1 and CDR2 are read off the germline V gene as LGHNA and YNFKEQ. The sequencing here drew on PBMCs, taken around atezolizumab (anti-PD-L1) treatment. The TCR comes from a woman older than 75 with urothelial cancer. The chain employs TRBV4-2 and TRBJ2-2; 7 junctional bases match TRBD1. Read as DNA, the sequence is TGTGCCAGCAGCCGTCGAAATCCCCAGGGACAGACGAACACCGGGGAGCTGTTTTTT. The translation is CASSRRNPQGQTNTGELFF.